This T cell receptor beta chain appears in the sequencing data of a study of blood T cell repertoires in COVID-19. Study-wide context: Acute and convalescent COVID-19 specimens originated in the United States, Italy and Spain. From T cells, B-cell-depleted T cells, or PBMCs came the material, which was cDNA or gDNA.

CDR3 length: 16 residues. Per germline, CDR1 MNHEY and CDR2 SMNVEV (reference sequence). Between the trimmed V and J ends, which lost 3 bases and 0 bases, there was a span of 12 bases. In the authors' workflow: Reference gene primer amplification gave estimated nucleated cell counts. Using immunoSEQ multiplex PCR, the repertoire was profiled, and TCRdb retains in-frame clones only, with some absent. The DNA gave D and trimming, while V, J and clone size come from that table. The table lists approximately 98,000 clones, 65% to 80% of them singletons. The chain has TRBV27 and TRBJ1-5; possibly TRBD1 for D (5 bases). This clonotype was obtained from a woman aged 40 to 55 with acute or convalescent COVID-19. The sequenced sample consisted of peripheral blood. The CDR3 DNA reads TGTGCCAGCAGTTTCCCCGACAGATATAGCAATCAGCCCCAGCATTTT. It codes for CASSFPDRYSNQPQHF.